This T cell receptor beta chain was captured by sequencing in a study of cytotoxic CD8 clonotypes in ibrutinib-treated CLL. Study-wide results and caveats: Increased clonality at ibrutinib response gave way to a return toward baseline at progression.

As to this clone: Its antigen is not known.

V shed 6 bases and J 4 bases; nucleotides not matched to a gene: 4. This CDR3 region has 13 residues. Per the germline V gene, CDR1 is LGHNA and CDR2 is YNFKEQ. Libraries were prepared by immunoSEQ multiplex PCR; TCRdb keeps only in-frame clonotypes and omits some of them. Of 250,000 to 350,000 clones listed, roughly four fifths were seen once; the top ten hold approximately 5.6%. The source of this sequence is a human donor with chronic lymphocytic leukemia. V and J are TRBV4-2 and TRBJ2-3; TRBD1 matches at 7 bases. The source was PBMCs, collected at disease progression, from a patient treated with ibrutinib. The CDR3 bases are TGTGCCAGCAGACAACAGGGGTCAGATACGCAGTATTTT. This gives the protein CASRQQGSDTQYF.